Following are 19 T cell receptor beta chains from one sample sequenced in a study of identical twins. MiXCR, run by TCRdb on the 5' RACE reads, gives a single entry per CDR3 protein. The profile shows 1.5 million to 2 million distinct CDR3 sequences, around 33% of them singletons. Sequencing was done on a sample of cord blood. All receptors derive from a newborn girl in good health.

This clonotype has a handful of counts. The J gene is TRBJ2-3, the V gene TRBV9; 9 nucleotides align to TRBD1. Losses at the gene ends were 4 bases for V and 3 bases for J; bases not matched to a gene: 9. Germline loops: CDR1 SGDLS, CDR2 YYNGEE. The CDR3 has 16 residues. CDR3 protein: CASSPSGTGWTDTQYF. CDR3 nucleotides: TGTGCCAGCAGCCCATCCGGGACAGGGTGGACAGATACGCAGTATTTT.

In this sample, this clonotype turned up many times. The gene calls are TRBV2 and TRBJ1-2; no clear D. In germline, CDR1 is SNHLY, CDR2 FYNNEI. Trimming pared 6 bases from V and 4 bases from J, leaving 15 bases between. This CDR3 spans 14 amino acids. The CDR3 DNA is TGTGCCAGCAGCACGGCGGCAAGTTCCTATGGCTACACCTTC. Translation: CASSTAASSYGYTF. The whole variable domain, filled in from reference TRBV2 and TRBJ1-2, reads EPEVTQTPSHQVTQMGQEVILRCVPISNHLYFYWYRQILGQKVEFLVSFYNNEISEKSEIFDDQFSVERPDGSNFTLKIRSTKLEDSAMYFCASSTAASSYGYTFGSGTRLTVV.

V usage is TRBV7-6 and J usage is TRBJ2-3; D gene uncertain. This CDR3 has 16 residues. Germline CDR1 reads SGHVS; CDR2 reads FNYEAQ. The V end was cut by 5 bases, the J end by 2 bases, with 17 bases between. The CDR3 DNA follows: TGTGCCAGCAGCAAACGTCCCGTGACACTCACAGATACGCAGTATTTT. It specifies CASSKRPVTLTDTQYF.

This clonotype was detected only a few times. The V call is TRBV25-1, the J call TRBJ2-3; tentative D call: TRBD1 (5 bases). This CDR3 has 17 amino acids. Per germline, CDR1 MGHDK and CDR2 SYGVNS. With 6 bases removed from V and 0 bases from J, the gap between germline ends came to 19 bases. Written as DNA, the CDR3 is TGTGCCAGCAGAAGGCTAGGGGCCATTATTAGCACAGATACGCAGTATTTT. Its protein product is CASRRLGAIISTDTQYF.

This clonotype was recorded a few times. The chain combines TRBV3-1 with TRBJ2-4; 13 bases fit TRBD2. The assigned J gene may be wrong: the sequence end matches TRBJ2-7 better. The germline CDR1 and CDR2 sequences are LGHDT and YNNKEL (reference sequence). The CDR3 totals 16 residues. This CDR3 is CASSRRGLAGSDEQYF. The CDR3, as DNA: TGTGCCAGCAGCCGAAGGGGACTAGCGGGGTCCGACGAGCAGTACTTC.

The chain employs TRBV4-2 and TRBJ2-7; 16 nucleotides agree with TRBD2. The germline V gene encodes CDR1 LGHNA and CDR2 YNFKEQ. This CDR3 spans 17 amino acids. The V segment lost 4 bases and the J segment 4 bases; nucleotides outside the gene matches: 7. CDR3 DNA: TGTGCCAGCAGCCGGACCGGGACTAGCGGGGGGGTATACGAGCAGTACTTC. Translating gives CASSRTGTSGGVYEQYF.

The V gene is TRBV3-1, the J gene TRBJ2-1, with 13 bases lining up with TRBD2. The V gene end was trimmed by 4 bases and the J gene end by 3 bases; junction bases not matched to a gene: 12. Germline CDR1 reads LGHDT; CDR2 reads YNNKEL (reference sequence). This CDR3 is built from 19 residues. For the CDR3, the DNA is TGTGCCAGCAGCCCTTCCGGGACTAGCGGGGCCCGGCGCTACAATGAGCAGTTCTTC. Its translation is CASSPSGTSGARRYNEQFF.

A few counts support this clonotype. The DNA for the CDR3 is TGCGCCAGCGGAGACAGAGCCTATGGCTACACCTTC. This translates into CASGDRAYGYTF. The chain combines TRBV5-1 with TRBJ1-2; D possibly corresponds to TRBD1 (5 bases). The CDR3 contains 12 residues. Germline V CDR1 and CDR2: SGHRS, YFSETQ. V was clipped by 7 bases and J by 4 bases, with 11 bases between them.

A word on this clonotype: A clone one base away is much larger, so this may be a read error. The CDR3 DNA reads as TGTGCCTCCAGTGATTTTGACAGCACAGATACGCAGTATTTT. It yields the protein CASSDFDSTDTQYF. V is TRBV24-1 and J is TRBJ2-3; no clear D. Germline CDR1 is KGHDR and CDR2 is SFDVKD. CDR3 length: 14 amino acids.

This clonotype has more than one count but fewer than ten. This chain joins TRBV25-1 and TRBJ2-3; 11 bases are shared with TRBD2. Germline values: CDR1 MGHDK, CDR2 SYGVNS. The CDR3 is made up of 17 amino acids. V lost 2 bases and J lost 2; bases outside the gene matches: 6. CDR3: CASSEEGLAGSTDTQYF. The CDR3 nucleotides are TGTGCCAGCAGTGAAGAAGGACTAGCGGGTTCCACAGATACGCAGTATTTT.

The rearrangement uses TRBV20-1 and TRBJ2-2; 7 bases agree with TRBD2. J was trimmed by 3 bases and V by 0 bases; bases with no gene match: 7. This CDR3 region has 16 residues. Germline V gene lookup returns CDR1 DFQATT and CDR2 SNEGSKA (reference sequence). The CDR3 is CSARDRLAGDTGELFF. The DNA of the CDR3 is TGCAGTGCTAGAGATCGACTAGCTGGGGACACCGGGGAGCTGTTTTTT.

This clonotype was seen ten or more times. V is TRBV12-3 or TRBV12-4 and J is TRBJ2-4, with D maybe TRBD1 (6 bases). The V end lost 5 bases, the J end lost 7 bases, and 9 bases lay between the germline ends. There are 12 residues in the CDR3. CDR3 nucleotides: TGTGCCAGCAGTCCTCAGGGGAACATTCAGTACTTC. Protein product: CASSPQGNIQYF.

This chain connects TRBV28 to TRBJ2-6, with D unclear. Germline values: CDR1 MDHEN, CDR2 SYDVKM. The CDR3 sequence is 20 residues long. Trimming shortened V by 3 bases and J by 1 base, and 22 bases separated the two germline ends. The CDR3 spells CASSFTPRGAYPSGANVLTF. The CDR3, as DNA: TGTGCCAGCAGTTTTACCCCACGAGGAGCCTACCCATCTGGGGCCAACGTCCTGACTTTC.

This clonotype was seen a few times. For the CDR3, the DNA is TGTGCCAGCAGCTTAGGGAGGGTTGTCAATGAAAAACTGTTTTTT. This sequence encodes CASSLGRVVNEKLFF. V is TRBV7-2 and J is TRBJ1-4; D unclear. Germline CDR1 SGHTA, CDR2 FQGNSA. The CDR3 runs to 15 residues. With 1 base removed from V and 5 bases from J, the gap between germline ends came to 11 bases.

This chain uses TRBV6-5 with TRBJ2-5; a weak D match, TRBD1 (5 bases). This CDR3 is 15 amino acids long. Per germline, CDR1 MNHEY and CDR2 SVGAGI. The V gene lost 6 bases and the J gene lost 11 bases, with 25 bases spanning the gap. The CDR3 nucleotides read TGTGCCAGCAGAAGTAGGTTTAGTCCGGACAATGAGCAGTACTTC. It specifies CASRSRFSPDNEQYF.

This clonotype was found once. The genes are TRBV5-1 and TRBJ2-7; 9 bases agree with TRBD2. V gave up 0 bases and J gave up 7 bases; unmatched junction bases: 17. CDR1 is SGHRS, CDR2 YFSETQ, per germline. The CDR3 is 18 amino acids. CDR3 coding DNA: TGCGCCAGCAGCTTGGTGTCGTGGCTAGCGGGGCCCTACAATGAGCAGTACTTC. Its translation: CASSLVSWLAGPYNEQYF. Full variable domain (rest looked up from reference TRBV5-1 and TRBJ2-7): KAGVTQTPRYLIKTRGQQVTLSCSPISGHRSVSWYQQTPGQGLQFLFEYFSETQRNKGNFPGRFSGRQFSNSRSEMNVSTLELGDSALYLCASSLVSWLAGPYNEQYFGPGTRLTVT.

This clonotype was seen more than once but under ten times. A junction boundary mismatches the germline segment, possibly from a read error. The chain combines TRBV12-3 or TRBV12-4 with TRBJ1-2; D is uncertain. The CDR3 consists of 11 residues. CDR3 sequence: CPSSLHYGYTF. The CDR3, as DNA: TGTCCCAGCAGCCTACACTATGGCTACACCTTC.

V is TRBV6-2 or TRBV6-3 and J is TRBJ2-1; D remains ambiguous. Germline lookup yields CDR1 MNHEY and CDR2 SVGEGT. This CDR3 comprises 13 residues. Between the trimmed V and J ends, which lost 2 bases and 6 bases, there was a span of 8 bases. The chain's CDR3 is CASSYHALNEQFF. The CDR3 DNA reads TGTGCCAGCAGTTACCATGCACTCAATGAGCAGTTCTTC.

Ten or more counts support this clonotype. V is TRBV20-1 and J is TRBJ2-7, with D hard to call. Trimming cost V 0 bases and J 0 bases, with 3 bases left between them. The germline CDR1 and CDR2 sequences are DFQATT and SNEGSKA (reference sequence). The CDR3 is made up of 12 amino acids. The CDR3 region has the DNA TGCAGTGCTAGAGAGTACTCCTACGAGCAGTACTTC. The encoded protein is CSAREYSYEQYF.